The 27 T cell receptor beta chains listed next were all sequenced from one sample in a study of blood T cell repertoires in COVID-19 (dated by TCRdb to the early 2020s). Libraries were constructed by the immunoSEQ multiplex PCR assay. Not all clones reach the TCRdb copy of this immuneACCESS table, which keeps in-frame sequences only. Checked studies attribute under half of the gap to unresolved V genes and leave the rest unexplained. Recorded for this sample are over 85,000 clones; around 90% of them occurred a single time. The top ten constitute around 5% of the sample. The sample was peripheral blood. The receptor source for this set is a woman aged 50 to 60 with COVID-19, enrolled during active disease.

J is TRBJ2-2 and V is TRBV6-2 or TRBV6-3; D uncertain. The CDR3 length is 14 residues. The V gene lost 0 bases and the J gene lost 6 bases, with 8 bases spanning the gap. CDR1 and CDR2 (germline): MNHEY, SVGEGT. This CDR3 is CASSYSTGSGELFF. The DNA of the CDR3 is TGTGCCAGCAGTTACTCTACGGGTTCCGGGGAGCTGTTTTTT.

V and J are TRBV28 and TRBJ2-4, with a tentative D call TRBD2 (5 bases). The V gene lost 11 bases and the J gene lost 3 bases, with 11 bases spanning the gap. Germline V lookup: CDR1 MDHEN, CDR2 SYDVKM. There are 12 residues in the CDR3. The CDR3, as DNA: TGTGCCGGCCCCCGGGGCAAAAACATTCAGTACTTC. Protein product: CAGPRGKNIQYF. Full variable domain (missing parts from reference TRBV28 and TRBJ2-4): DVKVTQSSRYLVKRTGEKVFLECVQDMDHENMFWYRQDPGLGLRLIYFSYDVKMKEKGDIPEGYSVSREKKERFSLILESASTNQTSMYLCAGPRGKNIQYFGAGTRLSVL.

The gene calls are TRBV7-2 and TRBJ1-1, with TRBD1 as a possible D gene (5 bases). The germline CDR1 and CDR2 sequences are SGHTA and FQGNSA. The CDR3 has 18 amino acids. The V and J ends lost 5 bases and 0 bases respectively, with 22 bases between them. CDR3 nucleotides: TGTGCCAGCAGCCTAAGGAGGGGCAGCCTTTCTATGAACACTGAAGCTTTCTTT. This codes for CASSLRRGSLSMNTEAFF.

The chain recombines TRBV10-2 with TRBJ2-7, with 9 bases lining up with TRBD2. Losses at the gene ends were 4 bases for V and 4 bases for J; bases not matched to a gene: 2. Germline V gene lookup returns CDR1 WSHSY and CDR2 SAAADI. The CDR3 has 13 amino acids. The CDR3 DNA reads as TGCGCCAGCAGTGTTAGCGGGGGATACGAGCAGTACTTC. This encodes CASSVSGGYEQYF.

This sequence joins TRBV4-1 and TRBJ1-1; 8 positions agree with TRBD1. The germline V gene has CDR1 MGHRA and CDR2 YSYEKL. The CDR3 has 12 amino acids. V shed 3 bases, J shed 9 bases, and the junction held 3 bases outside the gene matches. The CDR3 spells CASSQTGAKAFF. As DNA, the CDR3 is TGCGCCAGCAGCCAGACAGGGGCGAAAGCTTTCTTT.

The CDR3 is CASSLERQTQYF. CDR3 DNA sequence: TGTGCCAGCAGTTTAGAGAGGCAGACCCAGTACTTC. The gene calls are TRBV28 and TRBJ2-5; no firm D call. V was shortened by 2 bases and J by 6 bases, with 7 bases between the two germline ends. The CDR3 has 12 residues. Germline CDR1 reads MDHEN; CDR2 reads SYDVKM.

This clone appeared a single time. The CDR3 loop reads CASSENMNTEAFF. The CDR3 DNA reads TGCGCCAGCAGTGAGAATATGAACACTGAAGCTTTCTTT. The V and J genes are TRBV10-1 and TRBJ1-1, with D unresolved. Germline V lookup: CDR1 WNHNN, CDR2 SYGVQD (reference sequence). Trimming removed 2 bases from V and 0 bases from J, with 4 bases in between. This CDR3 contains 13 residues.

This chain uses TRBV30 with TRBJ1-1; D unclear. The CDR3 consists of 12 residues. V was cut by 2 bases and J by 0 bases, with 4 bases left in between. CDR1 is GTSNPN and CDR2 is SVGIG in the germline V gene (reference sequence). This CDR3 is CAWSSVNTEAFF. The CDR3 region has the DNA TGTGCCTGGAGTTCGGTGAACACTGAAGCTTTCTTT.

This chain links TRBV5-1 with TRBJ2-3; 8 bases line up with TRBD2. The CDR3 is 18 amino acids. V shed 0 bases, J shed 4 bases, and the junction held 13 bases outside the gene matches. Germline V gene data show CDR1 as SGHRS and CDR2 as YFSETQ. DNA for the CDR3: TGCGCCAGCAGCTTGGAAGGTAGCGGGGCGTTGCGGGCAGATACGCAGTATTTT. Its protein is CASSLEGSGALRADTQYF. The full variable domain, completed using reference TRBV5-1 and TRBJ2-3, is KAGVTQTPRYLIKTRGQQVTLSCSPISGHRSVSWYQQTPGQGLQFLFEYFSETQRNKGNFPGRFSGRQFSNSRSEMNVSTLELGDSALYLCASSLEGSGALRADTQYFGPGTRLTVL.

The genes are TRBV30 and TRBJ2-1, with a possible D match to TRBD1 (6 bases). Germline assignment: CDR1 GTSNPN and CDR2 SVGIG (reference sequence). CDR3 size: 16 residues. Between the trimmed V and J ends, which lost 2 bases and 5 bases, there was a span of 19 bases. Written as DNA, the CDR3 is TGTGCCTGGAGTTTCACAACAGGGTTTCGGCACAATGAGCAGTTCTTC. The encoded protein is CAWSFTTGFRHNEQFF.

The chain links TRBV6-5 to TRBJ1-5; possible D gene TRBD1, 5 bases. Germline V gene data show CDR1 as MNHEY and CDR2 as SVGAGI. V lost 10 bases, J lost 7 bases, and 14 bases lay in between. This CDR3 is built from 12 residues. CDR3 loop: CATGDSRQPQHF. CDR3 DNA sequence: TGTGCCACCGGGGACTCCCGCCAGCCCCAGCATTTT.

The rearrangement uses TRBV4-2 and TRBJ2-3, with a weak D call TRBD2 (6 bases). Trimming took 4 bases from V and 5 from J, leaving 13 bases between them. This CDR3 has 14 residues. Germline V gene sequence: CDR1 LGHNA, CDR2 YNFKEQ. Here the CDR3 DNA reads TGTGCCAGCAGCCCGCGGCGGGGAGGAGATACGCAGTATTTT. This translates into CASSPRRGGDTQYF.

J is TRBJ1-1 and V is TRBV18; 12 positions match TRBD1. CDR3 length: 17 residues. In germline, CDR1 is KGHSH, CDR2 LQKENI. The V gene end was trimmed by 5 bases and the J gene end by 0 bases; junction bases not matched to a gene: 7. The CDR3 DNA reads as TGTGCCAGCTCATCCGGGACAGGGGGCTTTTTGAACACTGAAGCTTTCTTT. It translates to CASSSGTGGFLNTEAFF.

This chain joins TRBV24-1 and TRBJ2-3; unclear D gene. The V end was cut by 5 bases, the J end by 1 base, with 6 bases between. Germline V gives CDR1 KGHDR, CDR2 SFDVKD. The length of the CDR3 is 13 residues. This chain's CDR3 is CATSVTRTDTQYF. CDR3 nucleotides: TGTGCCACCAGTGTGACTCGCACAGATACGCAGTATTTT.

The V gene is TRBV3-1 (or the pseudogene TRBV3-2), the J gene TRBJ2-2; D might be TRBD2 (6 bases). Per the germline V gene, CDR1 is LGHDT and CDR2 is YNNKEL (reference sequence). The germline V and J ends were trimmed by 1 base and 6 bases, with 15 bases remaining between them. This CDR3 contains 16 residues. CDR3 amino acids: CASSQVTSSFPGELFF. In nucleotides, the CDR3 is TGTGCCAGCAGCCAAGTAACTAGCAGCTTTCCCGGGGAGCTGTTTTTT.

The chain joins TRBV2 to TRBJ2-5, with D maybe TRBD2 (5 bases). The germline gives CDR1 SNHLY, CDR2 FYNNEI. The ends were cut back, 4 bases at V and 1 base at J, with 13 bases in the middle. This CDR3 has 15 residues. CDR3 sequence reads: CASSGTSGTQETQYF. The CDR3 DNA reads TGTGCCAGCAGTGGGACCTCGGGAACCCAAGAGACCCAGTACTTC.

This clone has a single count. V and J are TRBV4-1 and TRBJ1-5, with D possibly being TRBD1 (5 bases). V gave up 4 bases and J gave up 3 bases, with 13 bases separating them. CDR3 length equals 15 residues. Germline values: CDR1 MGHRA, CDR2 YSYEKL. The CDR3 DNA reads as TGCGCCAGCAGCCCTTCCCCAGGGTTCAATCAGCCCCAGCATTTT. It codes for CASSPSPGFNQPQHF.

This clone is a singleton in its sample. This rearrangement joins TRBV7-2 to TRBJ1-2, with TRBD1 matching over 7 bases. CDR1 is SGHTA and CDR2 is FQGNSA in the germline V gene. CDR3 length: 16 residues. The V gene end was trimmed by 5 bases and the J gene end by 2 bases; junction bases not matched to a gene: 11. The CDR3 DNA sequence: TGTGCCAGCAGCGACCCGGGGGACAGAATAAACTATGGCTACACCTTC. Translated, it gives CASSDPGDRINYGYTF. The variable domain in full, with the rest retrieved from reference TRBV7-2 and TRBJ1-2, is GAGVSQSPSNKVTEKGKDVELRCDPISGHTALYWYRQSLGQGLEFLIYFQGNSAPDKSGLPSDRFSAERTGGSVSTLTIQRTQQEDSAVYLCASSDPGDRINYGYTFGSGTRLTVV.

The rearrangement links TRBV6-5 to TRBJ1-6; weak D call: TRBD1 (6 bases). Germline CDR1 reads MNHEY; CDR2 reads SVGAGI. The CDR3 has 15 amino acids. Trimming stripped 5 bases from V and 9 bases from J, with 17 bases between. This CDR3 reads CASSTKQGVGSPLHF. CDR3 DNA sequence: TGTGCCAGCAGTACCAAACAGGGCGTAGGTTCACCCCTCCACTTT.

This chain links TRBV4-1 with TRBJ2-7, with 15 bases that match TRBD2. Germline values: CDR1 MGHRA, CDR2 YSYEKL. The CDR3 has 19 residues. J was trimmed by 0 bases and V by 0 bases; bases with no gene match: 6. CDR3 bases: TGCGCCAGCAGCCAAGATTGGGGACTAGCGGGGGGCCTCTCCTACGAGCAGTACTTC. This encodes CASSQDWGLAGGLSYEQYF.

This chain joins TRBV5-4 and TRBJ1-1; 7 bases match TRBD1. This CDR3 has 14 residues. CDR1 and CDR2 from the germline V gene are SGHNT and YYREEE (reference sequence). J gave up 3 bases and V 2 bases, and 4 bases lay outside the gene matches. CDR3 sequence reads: CASSLRTGDTEAFF. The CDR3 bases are TGTGCCAGCAGCTTACGTACAGGGGACACTGAAGCTTTCTTT.

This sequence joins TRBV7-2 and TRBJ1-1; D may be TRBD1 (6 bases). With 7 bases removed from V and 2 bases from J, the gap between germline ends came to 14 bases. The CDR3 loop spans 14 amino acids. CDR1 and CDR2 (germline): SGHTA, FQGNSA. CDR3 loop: CASISGHSNTEAFF. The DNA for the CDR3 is TGTGCCAGCATCTCGGGACACTCTAACACTGAAGCTTTCTTT.

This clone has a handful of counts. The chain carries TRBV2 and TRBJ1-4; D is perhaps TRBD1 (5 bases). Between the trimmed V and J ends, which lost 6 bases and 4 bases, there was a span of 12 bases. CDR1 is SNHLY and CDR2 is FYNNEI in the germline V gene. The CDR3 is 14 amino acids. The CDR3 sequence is CASSMGGGNEKLFF. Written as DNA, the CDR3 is TGTGCCAGCAGCATGGGGGGTGGTAATGAAAAACTGTTTTTT.

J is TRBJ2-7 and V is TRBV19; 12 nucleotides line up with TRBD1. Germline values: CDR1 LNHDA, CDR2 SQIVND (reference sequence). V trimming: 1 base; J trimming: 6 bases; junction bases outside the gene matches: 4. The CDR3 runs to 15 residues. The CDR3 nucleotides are TGTGCCAGTAGTATAGTGGGGACAGGGGGCTCCGAGCAGTACTTC. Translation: CASSIVGTGGSEQYF.

CDR3 loop: CASSRQANQPQHF. The CDR3 nucleotides are TGTGCCAGCAGCCGACAGGCTAATCAGCCCCAGCATTTT. V is TRBV7-2 and J is TRBJ1-5; maybe TRBD1 (6 bases). The CDR3 length is 13 residues. From germline, CDR1 is SGHTA and CDR2 FQGNSA. The V gene lost 5 bases and the J gene lost 4 bases, with 9 bases spanning the gap.

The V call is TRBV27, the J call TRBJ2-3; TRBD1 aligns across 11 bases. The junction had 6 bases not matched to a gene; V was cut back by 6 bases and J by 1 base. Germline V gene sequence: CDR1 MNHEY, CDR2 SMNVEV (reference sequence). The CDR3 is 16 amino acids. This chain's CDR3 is CASSLDRGLGTDTQYF. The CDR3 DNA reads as TGTGCCAGCAGCCTGGACAGGGGGCTTGGCACAGATACGCAGTATTTT.

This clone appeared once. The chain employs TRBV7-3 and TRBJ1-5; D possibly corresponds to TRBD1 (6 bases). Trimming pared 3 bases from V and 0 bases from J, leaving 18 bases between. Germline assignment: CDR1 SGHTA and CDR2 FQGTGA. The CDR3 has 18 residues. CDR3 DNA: TGTGCCAGCAGCTTTGCCACCGGGACAACCGTTAGCAATCAGCCCCAGCATTTT. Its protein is CASSFATGTTVSNQPQHF.